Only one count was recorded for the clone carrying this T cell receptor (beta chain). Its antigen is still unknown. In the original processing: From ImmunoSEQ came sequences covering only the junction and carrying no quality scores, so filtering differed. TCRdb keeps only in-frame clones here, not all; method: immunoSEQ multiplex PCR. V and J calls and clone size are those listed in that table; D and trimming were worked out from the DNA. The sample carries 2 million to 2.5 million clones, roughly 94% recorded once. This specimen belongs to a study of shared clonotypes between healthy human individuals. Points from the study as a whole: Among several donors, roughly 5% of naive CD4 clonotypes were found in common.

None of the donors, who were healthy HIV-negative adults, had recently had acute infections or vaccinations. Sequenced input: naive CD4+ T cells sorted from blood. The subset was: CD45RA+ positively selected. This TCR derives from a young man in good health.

In nucleotides, the CDR3 is TGTGCCAGCACCCAACAGGGGCTCTCCTACGAGCAGTACTTC. This translates into CASTQQGLSYEQYF. The J gene is TRBJ2-7, the V gene TRBV28, with 7 bases matching TRBD1. V was clipped by 7 bases and J by 0 bases; unmatched bases: 6. Germline CDR1 is MDHEN and CDR2 is SYDVKM. This CDR3 comprises 14 residues.